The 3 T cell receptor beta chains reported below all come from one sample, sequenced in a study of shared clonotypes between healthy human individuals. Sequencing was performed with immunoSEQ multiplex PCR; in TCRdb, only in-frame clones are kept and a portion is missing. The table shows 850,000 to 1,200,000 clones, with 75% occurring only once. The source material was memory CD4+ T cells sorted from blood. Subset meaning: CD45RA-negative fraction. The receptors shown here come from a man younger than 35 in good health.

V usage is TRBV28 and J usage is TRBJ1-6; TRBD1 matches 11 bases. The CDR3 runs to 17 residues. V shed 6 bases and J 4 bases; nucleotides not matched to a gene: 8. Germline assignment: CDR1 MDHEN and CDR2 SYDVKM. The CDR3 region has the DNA TGTGCCAGCAGGCCCGGGACAGGGGGACGATATAATTCACCCCTCCACTTT. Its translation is CASRPGTGGRYNSPLHF.

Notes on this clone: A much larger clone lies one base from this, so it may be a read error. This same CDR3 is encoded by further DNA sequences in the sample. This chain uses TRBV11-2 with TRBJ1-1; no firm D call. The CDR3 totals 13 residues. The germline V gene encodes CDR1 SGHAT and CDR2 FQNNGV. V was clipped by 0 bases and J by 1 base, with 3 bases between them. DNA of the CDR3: TGTGCCAGCAGCTTAGAAAGGAACACTGAAGCTTTCTTT. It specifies CASSLERNTEAFF. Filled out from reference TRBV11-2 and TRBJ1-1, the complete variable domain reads EAGVAQSPRYKIIEKRQSVAFWCNPISGHATLYWYQQILGQGPKLLIQFQNNGVVDDSQLPKDRFSAERLKGVDSTLKIQPAKLEDSAVYLCASSLERNTEAFFGQGTRLTVV.

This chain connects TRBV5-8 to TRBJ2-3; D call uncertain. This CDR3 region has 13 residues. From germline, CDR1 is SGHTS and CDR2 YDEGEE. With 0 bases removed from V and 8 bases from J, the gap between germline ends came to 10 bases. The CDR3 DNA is TGTGCCAGCAGCTTGGGGGTTTTGGGTACGCAGTATTTT. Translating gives CASSLGVLGTQYF.